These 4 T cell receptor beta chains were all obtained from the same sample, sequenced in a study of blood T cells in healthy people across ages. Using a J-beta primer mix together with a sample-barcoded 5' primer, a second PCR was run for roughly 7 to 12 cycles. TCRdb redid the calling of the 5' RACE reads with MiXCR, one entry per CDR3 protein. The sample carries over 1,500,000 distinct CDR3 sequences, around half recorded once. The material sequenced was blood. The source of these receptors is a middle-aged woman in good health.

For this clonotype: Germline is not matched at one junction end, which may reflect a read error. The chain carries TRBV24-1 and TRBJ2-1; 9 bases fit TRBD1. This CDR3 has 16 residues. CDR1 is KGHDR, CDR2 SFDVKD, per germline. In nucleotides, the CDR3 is TGTGCCACCAGTGATTTGCGGGGACAGGGTAAGGATGAGCGGTTCTTC. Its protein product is CATSDLRGQGKDERFF.

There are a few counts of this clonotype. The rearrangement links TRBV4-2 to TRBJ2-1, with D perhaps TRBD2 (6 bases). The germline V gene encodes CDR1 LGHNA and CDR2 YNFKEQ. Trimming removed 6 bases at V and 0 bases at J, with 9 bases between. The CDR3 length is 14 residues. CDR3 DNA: TGTGCCAGCAGACGACTAGACTCCTACAATGAGCAGTTCTTC. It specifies CASRRLDSYNEQFF.

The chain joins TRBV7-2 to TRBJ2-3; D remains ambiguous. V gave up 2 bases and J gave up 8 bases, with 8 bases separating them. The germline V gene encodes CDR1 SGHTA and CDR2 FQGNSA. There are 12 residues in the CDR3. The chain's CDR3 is CASSLQVVTQYF. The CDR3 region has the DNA TGTGCCAGCAGCTTACAGGTTGTTACGCAGTATTTT.

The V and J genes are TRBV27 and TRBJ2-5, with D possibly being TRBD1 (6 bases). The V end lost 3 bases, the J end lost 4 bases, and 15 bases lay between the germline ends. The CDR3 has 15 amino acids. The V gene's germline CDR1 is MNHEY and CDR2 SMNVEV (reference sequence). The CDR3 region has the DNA TGTGCCAGCAGTTTGCGCAGGGGCATTACAGAGACCCAGTACTTC. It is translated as CASSLRRGITETQYF.